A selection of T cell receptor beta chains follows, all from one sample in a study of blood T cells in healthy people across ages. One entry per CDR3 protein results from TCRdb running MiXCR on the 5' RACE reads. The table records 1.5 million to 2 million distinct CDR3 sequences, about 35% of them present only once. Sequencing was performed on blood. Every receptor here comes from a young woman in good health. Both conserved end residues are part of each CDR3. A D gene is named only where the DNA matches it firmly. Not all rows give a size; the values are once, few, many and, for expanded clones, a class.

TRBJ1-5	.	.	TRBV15	CATSREEGSPNQPQHF	TGTGCCACCAGCAGAGAAGAGGGTTCCCCTAATCAGCCCCAGCATTTT
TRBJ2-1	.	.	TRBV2	CASSALGASEQFF	TGTGCCAGCAGTGCTTTGGGGGCGAGTGAGCAGTTCTTC
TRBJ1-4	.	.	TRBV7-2	CASSLAADLNEKLFF	TGTGCCAGCAGCTTAGCGGCCGACCTTAATGAAAAACTGTTTTTT
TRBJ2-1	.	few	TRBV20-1	CSAIVGTSVYNEQFF	TGCAGTGCTATAGTAGGGACTTCGGTGTACAATGAGCAGTTCTTC
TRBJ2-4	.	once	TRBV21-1	CASIGQGSSLAKNIQYF	TGTGCCAGCATCGGACAGGGCAGCTCATTAGCCAAAAACATTCAGTACTTC
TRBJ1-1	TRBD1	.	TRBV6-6	CASSYSTWTGQTEAFF	TGTGCCAGCAGTTACTCGACCTGGACAGGGCAAACTGAAGCTTTCTTT
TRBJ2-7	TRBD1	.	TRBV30	CTWSDGQESSYEQYF	TGTACCTGGAGTGACGGACAGGAGAGCTCCTACGAGCAGTACTTC
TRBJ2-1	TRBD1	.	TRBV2	CASSPGQLADYNEQFF	TGTGCCAGCAGCCCGGGACAGCTGGCCGATTACAATGAGCAGTTCTTC
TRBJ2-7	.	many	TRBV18	CASSPRDFSYEQYF	TGTGCCAGCTCACCCCGGGACTTCTCCTACGAGCAGTACTTC
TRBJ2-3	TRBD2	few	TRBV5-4	CASRIGGTRTDTQYF	TGTGCCAGCAGGATCGGGGGGACCCGCACAGATACGCAGTATTTT
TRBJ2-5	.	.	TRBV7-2	CASSFRKGETQYF	TGTGCCAGCAGTTTCCGAAAGGGAGAGACCCAGTACTTC
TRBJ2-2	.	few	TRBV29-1	CSVEISATNTGELFF	TGCAGCGTTGAGATATCGGCCACGAACACCGGGGAGCTGTTTTTT
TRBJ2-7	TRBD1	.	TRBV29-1	CSGLQGASEQYF	TGCAGCGGGTTACAGGGGGCGAGCGAGCAGTACTTC
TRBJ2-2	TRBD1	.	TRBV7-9	CASSSYRGPFTGELFF	TGTGCCAGCAGCTCGTACAGGGGCCCCTTTACCGGGGAGCTGTTTTTT
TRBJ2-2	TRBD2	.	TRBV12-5	CASGSLAGGPDTGELFF	TGTGCTAGTGGTTCTCTGGCGGGGGGGCCGGATACCGGGGAGCTGTTTTTT
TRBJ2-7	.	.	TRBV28	CASGLTTGSYEQYF	TGTGCCAGCGGCCTGACGACAGGATCCTACGAGCAGTACTTC
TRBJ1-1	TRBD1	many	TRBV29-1	CSARQGPNTEAFF	TGCAGCGCCCGACAGGGTCCGAACACTGAAGCTTTCTTT
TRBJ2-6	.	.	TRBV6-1	CASSGQALHSGANVLTF	TGTGCCAGCAGTGGACAGGCCCTCCACTCTGGGGCCAACGTCCTGACTTTC
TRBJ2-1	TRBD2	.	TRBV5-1	CASSLELASNNEQFF	TGCGCCAGCAGCTTGGAACTAGCGAGCAACAATGAGCAGTTCTTC
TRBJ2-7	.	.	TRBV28	CASSLGVGKAYEQYF	TGTGCCAGCAGTTTAGGGGTGGGAAAGGCCTACGAGCAGTACTTC
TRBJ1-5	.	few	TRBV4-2	CASSQFGVSNQPQHF	TGTGCCAGCAGCCAATTCGGGGTTAGCAATCAGCCCCAGCATTTT
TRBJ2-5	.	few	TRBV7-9	CASSSTGQPETQYF	TGTGCCAGCAGCTCAACTGGACAGCCGGAGACCCAGTACTTC
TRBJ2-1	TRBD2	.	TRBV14	CASSRAVASGGYNEQFF	TGTGCCAGCAGCCGAGCGGTCGCTAGCGGGGGGTACAATGAGCAGTTCTTC
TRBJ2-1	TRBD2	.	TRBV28	CASSLRGLAGIDEQFF	TGTGCCAGCAGTTTAAGGGGACTAGCGGGAATCGATGAGCAGTTCTTC
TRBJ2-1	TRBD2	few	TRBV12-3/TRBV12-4	CASSPTGLAGRSNEQFF	TGTGCCAGCAGTCCGACGGGACTAGCGGGGCGATCCAATGAGCAGTTCTTC
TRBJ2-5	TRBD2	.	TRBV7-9	CASSPLAGTVETQYF	TGTGCCAGCAGTCCTCTAGCGGGAACGGTAGAGACCCAGTACTTC
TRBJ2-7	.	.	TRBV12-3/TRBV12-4	CASRSTGSYEQYF	TGTGCCAGCAGATCGACGGGATCCTACGAGCAGTACTTC
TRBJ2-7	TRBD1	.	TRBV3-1	CASSQRGRAKGYEQYF	TGTGCCAGCAGCCAAAGGGGGCGGGCGAAAGGCTACGAGCAGTACTTC
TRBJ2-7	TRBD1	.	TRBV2	CASSLDRGNDEQYF	TGTGCCAGCAGTCTCGACAGGGGCAACGACGAGCAGTACTTC
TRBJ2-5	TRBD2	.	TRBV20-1	CTTSRQGTQYF	TGCACGACTAGCCGCCAAGGGACCCAGTACTTC
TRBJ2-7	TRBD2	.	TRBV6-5	CASSYSNMLADPYEQYF	TGTGCCAGCAGTTACTCGAATATGCTAGCGGATCCCTACGAGCAGTACTTC
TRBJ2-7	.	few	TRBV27	CASGTSSYEQYF	TGTGCCAGCGGGACAAGCTCCTACGAGCAGTACTTC
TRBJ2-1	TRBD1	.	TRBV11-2	CASSLVGSGQGIVNGQFF	TGTGCCAGCAGCTTAGTTGGTTCAGGACAGGGAATTGTGAATGGGCAGTTCTTC
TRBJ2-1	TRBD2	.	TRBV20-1	CSMAASGRLYEQFF	TGCAGTATGGCGGCTAGCGGGAGATTGTATGAGCAGTTCTTC
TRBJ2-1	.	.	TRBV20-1	CSARASSYNEQFF	TGCAGTGCTAGGGCAAGCTCCTACAATGAGCAGTTCTTC
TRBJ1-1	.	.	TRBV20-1	CSSLRGAAEAFF	TGCAGTTCCCTAAGGGGGGCCGCTGAAGCTTTCTTT
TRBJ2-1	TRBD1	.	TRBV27	CASSFLPFQGTGAYNEQFF	TGTGCCAGCAGTTTTCTCCCTTTTCAGGGCACAGGGGCCTACAATGAGCAGTTCTTC
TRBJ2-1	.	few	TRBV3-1	CASSQLGPSYNEQFF	TGTGCCAGCAGCCAGTTAGGTCCGTCCTACAATGAGCAGTTCTTC
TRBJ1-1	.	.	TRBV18	CASSPQGWSEAFF	TGTGCCAGCTCACCACAGGGGTGGAGTGAAGCTTTCTTT
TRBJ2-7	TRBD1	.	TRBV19	CASSSSTGVSYEQYF	TGTGCCAGTAGTAGCTCGACAGGGGTCTCCTACGAGCAGTACTTC
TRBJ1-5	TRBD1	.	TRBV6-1	CASSETGALNQPQHF	TGTGCCAGCAGCGAAACAGGGGCACTGAATCAGCCCCAGCATTTT
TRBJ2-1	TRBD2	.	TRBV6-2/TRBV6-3	CASSADTSGRSHEQFF	TGTGCCAGCAGTGCCGACACTAGCGGGAGATCCCATGAGCAGTTCTTC
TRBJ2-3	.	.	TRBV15	CATSRDDYTQYF	TGTGCCACCAGCAGAGATGATTATACGCAGTATTTT
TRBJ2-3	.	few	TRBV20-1	CSAMGPEVSTDTQYF	TGCAGTGCCATGGGACCAGAGGTTAGCACAGATACGCAGTATTTT
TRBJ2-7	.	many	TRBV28	CASSLQGSYEQYF	TGTGCCAGCAGCTTACAGGGATCCTACGAGCAGTACTTC
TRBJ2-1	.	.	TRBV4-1	CASSQATQKYEQFF	TGCGCCAGCAGCCAAGCTACTCAAAAGTATGAGCAGTTCTTC
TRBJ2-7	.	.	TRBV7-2	CASSLNRTEQYF	TGTGCCAGCAGCTTAAACAGGACTGAGCAGTACTTC
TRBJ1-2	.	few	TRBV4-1	CASSQDRGLRWYGYTF	TGCGCCAGCAGCCAAGATAGGGGACTCCGGTGGTATGGCTACACCTTC
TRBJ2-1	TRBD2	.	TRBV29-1	CSAAASGRANEQFF	TGCAGCGCTGCCGCAAGCGGGAGGGCCAATGAGCAGTTCTTC
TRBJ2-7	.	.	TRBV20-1	CSARGQITYEQYF	TGCAGTGCTAGAGGACAGATAACCTACGAGCAGTACTTC
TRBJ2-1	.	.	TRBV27	CASRPRGAPEQFF	TGTGCCAGCAGGCCCCGGGGGGCCCCTGAGCAGTTCTTC
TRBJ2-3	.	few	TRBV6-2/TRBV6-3	CASSYRRPEADTQYF	TGTGCCAGCAGTTACCGACGGCCAGAGGCAGATACGCAGTATTTT